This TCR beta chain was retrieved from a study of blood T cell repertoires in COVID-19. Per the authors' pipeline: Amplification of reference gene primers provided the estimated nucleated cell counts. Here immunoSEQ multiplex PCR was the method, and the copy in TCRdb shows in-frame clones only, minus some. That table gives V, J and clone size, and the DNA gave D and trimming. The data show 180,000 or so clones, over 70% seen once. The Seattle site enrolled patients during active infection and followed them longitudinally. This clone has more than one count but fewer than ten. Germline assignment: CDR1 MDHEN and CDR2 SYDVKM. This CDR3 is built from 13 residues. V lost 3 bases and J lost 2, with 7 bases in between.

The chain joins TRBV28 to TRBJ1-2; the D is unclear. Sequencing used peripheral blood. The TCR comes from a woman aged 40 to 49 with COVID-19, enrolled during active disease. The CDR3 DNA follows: TGTGCCAGCAGTTTGCGGGAGAACTATGGCTACACCTTC. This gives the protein CASSLRENYGYTF.